This T cell receptor (beta chain) was sequenced in a study of T cells after posttransplantation cyclophosphamide. Points from the study as a whole: After PTCy, TRB diversity resembled that of CNI/methotrexate controls. Donor-recipient repertoire similarity was low at 1-2 months, rising over year one.

This related bone marrow graft donor gave peripheral blood on the day of marrow donation. Many counts were recorded for this clone. Its antigen is still unknown. CDR1 is MNHNY, CDR2 SVGAGI, per germline (reference sequence). Trimming removed 5 bases from V and 6 bases from J; junction bases left unmatched: 9. The CDR3 covers 15 residues. The table came from immunoSEQ multiplex PCR; TCRdb's copy has only in-frame clones and leaves some out. Recorded here are tens of thousands of clones, none singletons. The sample was PBMCs. The clonotype comes from a man aged 50 to 59 in good health, CMV-negative, and a related stem cell transplant donor. This chain uses TRBV6-6 with TRBJ2-7, with 11 bases fitting TRBD1. As DNA, the CDR3 is TGTGCCAGCAGTACTTCCGGGACAGGGGGTCCCGAGCAGTACTTC. Amino acids: CASSTSGTGGPEQYF.